This T cell receptor beta chain originates from a study of T cell responses to AZD1222 COVID-19 vaccine. Findings and limits, study-wide: The repertoires were collected only after the peak T cell response. Vaccination with two AZD1222 doses was followed by a rise in Spike-specific TCR breadth and depth. Distributed over spike, vaccine-associated CD4 TCRs predominated at 160-218 and 743-854.

Assay: immunoSEQ multiplex PCR; the TCRdb copy retains only in-frame clones and omits some. The table lists 90,000 to 120,000 clones, approximately 90% of them singletons. CDR3 length: 15 amino acids. The germline gives CDR1 SGHDT, CDR2 YYEEEE. Trimming took 5 bases from V and 9 from J; bases not matched to a gene: 12. A remark on this clone: Its antigen is still unknown.

Second-dose timings of about 4 or about 12 weeks were pooled. The chain carries TRBV5-6 and TRBJ2-1, with TRBD1 matching 9 bases. The receptor was isolated from an adult who received the AZD1222 COVID-19 vaccine. Specimen: peripheral blood, collected 28 days after the second AZD1222 dose. The CDR3 loop reads CASRGLGQGESEQFF. For the CDR3, the DNA is TGTGCCAGCAGGGGGCTGGGACAGGGAGAGAGTGAGCAGTTCTTC. The entire variable domain, with the rest obtained from reference TRBV5-6 and TRBJ2-1, is as follows: DAGVTQSPTHLIKTRGQQVTLRCSPKSGHDTVSWYQQALGQGPQFIFQYYEEEERQRGNFPDRFSGHQFPNYSSELNVNALLLGDSALYLCASRGLGQGESEQFFGPGTRLTVL.